This TCR beta chain was sequenced in a study of T cells in Graves' hyperthyroidism and ophthalmopathy. About the study: Peripheral blood was secured at the point of initial diagnosis, before any treatment. Broader study findings: In simple terms, a model built on 13 V-J features told ophthalmopathy apart from stable hyperthyroidism.

The CDR3 is 12 amino acids. The germline gives CDR1 DFQATT, CDR2 SNEGSKA (reference sequence). Between the trimmed V and J ends, which lost 3 bases and 6 bases, there was a span of 8 bases. Comment on this clonotype: Its target is unknown.

RNA transcripts yielded amplified TCR beta CDR3 regions. The HTBI set primed first-round TCR CDR3 RT-PCR. TCRdb reanalysed the multiplex PCR reads using MiXCR and keeps one entry per CDR3 protein. The data hold 340,000 or so distinct CDR3 sequences, with around a sixth observed a single time. This sample holds PBMCs from about 10 ml fresh peripheral blood. J is TRBJ2-2 and V is TRBV20-1; D call uncertain. The sequenced sample was blood. The origin of this receptor is a woman aged 50 to 65 with Graves' hyperthyroidism. CDR3 sequence reads: CSASGQPGELFF. CDR3 bases: TGCAGTGCTAGTGGGCAGCCCGGGGAGCTGTTTTTT.